The 26 T cell receptor beta chains presented below share a single source sample, sequenced in a study of glioma-infiltrating T cells after dendritic cell vaccination (TCRdb year 2016). The library was made by the immunoSEQ multiplex PCR assay. The table was pulled from immuneACCESS by TCRdb, which kept in-frame rearrangements only. Such tables lose some clones; where checked, under half of the loss comes from unresolved V genes, and the rest has no known cause. The sample includes roughly 80,000 clones, with around nine tenths observed a single time. The top ten constitute approximately 3% of the sample. The sequencing here drew on blood, taken before dendritic cell vaccination. These receptors were taken from a human donor with glioblastoma.

The sample holds one count of this clone. J is TRBJ1-2 and V is TRBV21-1. TRBV21-1 is flagged as a pseudogene. CDR3 size: 13 residues. This CDR3 reads CASSKGEGWGYTF. The CDR3 bases are TGTGCCAGCAGCAAAGGGGAGGGCTGGGGCTACACCTTC.

V is TRBV10-3 and J is TRBJ2-2; the D gene is possibly TRBD2 (5 bases). Germline V gives CDR1 ENHRY, CDR2 SYGVKD. This CDR3 spans 15 amino acids. Trimming stripped 2 bases from V and 4 bases from J, with 11 bases between. CDR3 in amino acids: CAISEPRVGTGELFF. CDR3 DNA sequence: TGTGCCATCAGTGAGCCGAGGGTTGGCACCGGGGAGCTGTTTTTT.

The CDR3 DNA is TGTGCCAGCAGTGGAGAAACGAGCTCCTACAATGAGCAGTTCTTC. Translation gives CASSGETSSYNEQFF. V gene TRBV2 combines with J gene TRBJ2-1; D gene unclear. Deletions cut 4 bases from V and 0 bases from J, with 10 bases between. Germline V gene sequence: CDR1 SNHLY, CDR2 FYNNEI. CDR3 length: 15 amino acids.

In DNA, the CDR3 is TGTGCCAGCAGTGCGGGAGTTCTAATAGAGCAGTACTTC. It yields the protein CASSAGVLIEQYF. J is TRBJ2-7 and V is TRBV6-1; tentative D call: TRBD2 (6 bases). Trimming removed 4 bases at V and 7 bases at J, with 14 bases between. CDR3 length equals 13 residues. CDR1 MNHNS and CDR2 SASEGT come from the germline V gene.

This chain links TRBV28 with TRBJ1-1, with 7 bases aligning to TRBD1. The CDR3 spans 15 residues. Looked up from germline, CDR1 is MDHEN and CDR2 is SYDVKM. With V trimmed by 1 base and J by 6 bases, 8 bases remained unmatched. For the CDR3, the DNA is TGTGCCAGCAGTTTATCCCCCTCAGGGGGAGCTGAAGCTTTCTTT. Protein: CASSLSPSGGAEAFF.

This chain links TRBV7-2 with TRBJ1-2; 7 bases map to TRBD1. The CDR3 loop spans 16 amino acids. The V gene end was trimmed by 1 base and the J gene end by 7 bases; junction bases not matched to a gene: 12. CDR1 and CDR2 from the germline V gene are SGHTA and FQGNSA. The DNA for the CDR3 is TGTGCCAGCAGCTTAGTTCCTGGCAGGGGGTTCGGTGGCTACACCTTC. This sequence encodes CASSLVPGRGFGGYTF.

For this clone: Within the sample, other DNA sequences also encode this same CDR3. The V gene is TRBV7-2, the J gene TRBJ1-6; 10 nucleotides line up with TRBD1. In germline, CDR1 is SGHTA, CDR2 FQGNSA. The CDR3 loop spans 14 amino acids. The V segment lost 5 bases and the J segment 7 bases; nucleotides outside the gene matches: 2. The CDR3 reads CASSPGQGNSPLHF. The CDR3 DNA is TGTGCCAGCAGCCCGGGACAGGGGAATTCACCCCTCCACTTT.

V and J are TRBV6-1 and TRBJ2-7; TRBD2 agrees at 7 bases. The CDR3 is made up of 13 amino acids. V dropped 7 bases and J dropped 2; count of bases not matched to a gene: 5. CDR1 is MNHNS, CDR2 SASEGT, per germline. CDR3 coding DNA: TGTGCCAGCAATCTGGGAGGGGCCTACGAGCAGTACTTC. Translating it yields CASNLGGAYEQYF.

This clone has only a few counts. J is TRBJ2-5 and V is TRBV15; TRBD2 aligns across 8 bases. The CDR3 runs 15 residues. From germline, CDR1 is LNHNV and CDR2 YYDKDF (reference sequence). The J segment lost 3 bases and the V segment lost 3 bases, leaving 6 bases of the junction unmatched. CDR3 nucleotide sequence: TGTGCCACCAGCAGCGGAAATAGCGGGAAAGAGACCCAGTACTTC. This codes for CATSSGNSGKETQYF.

As regards this clone: Its ends do not fully match the called genes, so a read error is possible. V and J are TRBV2 and TRBJ2-5, with D perhaps given as TRBD1 or TRBD2 (7 bases each). In germline, CDR1 is SNHLY, CDR2 FYNNEI. The CDR3 consists of 13 residues. CDR3 DNA: TGTGCCAGCAGGGAAGACAGGGAGGGGACCCAGTACTTC. Its protein is CASREDREGTQYF.

V and J are TRBV5-1 and TRBJ2-1; 9 nucleotides align to TRBD2. Trimming at V came to 1 base and at J to 5 bases, leaving 10 bases not matched to a gene. The CDR3 runs to 17 residues. CDR1 and CDR2 (germline): SGHRS, YFSETQ. CDR3 bases: TGCGCCAGCAGCTTGTCCCCTAGCGGGACATTCGACAATGAGCAGTTCTTC. Translation: CASSLSPSGTFDNEQFF.

This clone has just one count. The chain employs TRBV6-4 and TRBJ2-3, with TRBD1 matching over 10 bases. The V gene's germline CDR1 is MRHNA and CDR2 SNTAGT. V shed 3 bases, J shed 5 bases, and the junction held 8 bases outside the gene matches. This CDR3 has 16 residues. The CDR3 is CASSESTGGPRDTQYF. The CDR3 DNA reads as TGTGCCAGCAGTGAATCGACAGGGGGCCCGAGAGATACGCAGTATTTT.

The V and J genes are TRBV11-2 and TRBJ2-1; 7 bases align to TRBD1. Looked up from germline, CDR1 is SGHAT and CDR2 is FQNNGV. J lost 4 bases, V lost 3 bases, and 6 bases had no gene match. The CDR3 is made up of 15 amino acids. Here the CDR3 DNA reads TGTGCCAGCAGCTTGGTACAGGGGCCTTACAATGAGCAGTTCTTC. As protein: CASSLVQGPYNEQFF.

This clone was seen just once. V and J are TRBV5-1 and TRBJ2-3; 10 nucleotides agree with TRBD1. The CDR3 has 16 amino acids. Germline CDR1 and CDR2: SGHRS and YFSETQ. The J segment lost 3 bases and the V segment lost 4 bases, leaving 8 bases of the junction unmatched. The CDR3 DNA is TGCGCCAGCAGCACCGACAGGGGGCGCGCAACAGATACGCAGTATTTT. Encoded protein: CASSTDRGRATDTQYF.

The CDR3 DNA is TGTGCCAGTAGTATAACAGGGGGGAATAATGAAAAACTGTTTTTT. Translation gives CASSITGGNNEKLFF. V gene TRBV19 combines with J gene TRBJ1-4, with 8 bases identical to TRBD1. The CDR3 spans 15 residues. Trimming removed 2 bases from V and 4 bases from J; junction bases left unmatched: 3. Germline loops: CDR1 LNHDA, CDR2 SQIVND (reference sequence).

The CDR3 spells CAISELGDNEQFF. CDR3 nucleotides: TGTGCCATCAGTGAATTAGGGGACAATGAGCAGTTCTTC. This sequence joins TRBV10-3 and TRBJ2-1, with D tentatively TRBD1 (5 bases). The length of the CDR3 is 13 residues. CDR1 is ENHRY and CDR2 is SYGVKD in the germline V gene. Trimming cost V 3 bases and J 5 bases, with 8 bases left between them.

The chain is built from TRBV5-1 and TRBJ1-6; D may be TRBD1 (6 bases). CDR3 length: 14 amino acids. The V and J ends lost 6 bases and 15 bases respectively, with 22 bases between them. Germline CDR1 and CDR2: SGHRS and YFSETQ. CDR3 in amino acids: CASKGQPGDSDLHF. The DNA of the CDR3 is TGCGCCAGCAAAGGACAGCCCGGGGATTCTGACCTCCACTTT.

Concerning this clone: The same CDR3 also results from other DNA sequences found in this sample. The chain recombines TRBV19 with TRBJ1-1, with D perhaps matching TRBD1 (5 bases). The CDR3 consists of 13 residues. Germline CDR1 and CDR2: LNHDA and SQIVND (reference sequence). V gave up 11 bases and J gave up 0 bases, with 13 bases separating them. The CDR3 loop is CASSDRLNTEAFF. The CDR3 region has the DNA TGTGCCTCAAGTGACAGATTGAACACTGAAGCTTTCTTT.

The chain uses TRBV28 and TRBJ2-2; 9 positions agree with TRBD1. The J segment lost 5 bases and the V segment lost 6 bases, leaving 4 bases of the junction unmatched. There are 14 residues in the CDR3. In germline, CDR1 is MDHEN, CDR2 SYDVKM. As DNA, the CDR3 is TGTGCCAGCAGCGGGACAGGGTCGACCGGGGAGCTGTTTTTT. Translated: CASSGTGSTGELFF. Using reference TRBV28 and TRBJ2-2 for the parts outside the CDR3, the full variable domain is DVKVTQSSRYLVKRTGEKVFLECVQDMDHENMFWYRQDPGLGLRLIYFSYDVKMKEKGDIPEGYSVSREKKERFSLILESASTNQTSMYLCASSGTGSTGELFFGEGSRLTVL.

The V call is TRBV28, the J call TRBJ1-1; 8 positions match TRBD1. Trimming took 7 bases from V and 5 from J; bases not matched to a gene: 12. The CDR3 has 15 residues. Per germline, CDR1 MDHEN and CDR2 SYDVKM. CDR3 amino acids: CASIPPARQGTEAFF. The CDR3 region has the DNA TGTGCCAGCATACCTCCGGCCCGACAGGGGACTGAAGCTTTCTTT.

The rearrangement joins TRBV5-1 to TRBJ2-5, with D tentatively TRBD2 (5 bases). The V end lost 0 bases, the J end lost 4 bases, and 10 bases lay between the germline ends. CDR1 is SGHRS and CDR2 is YFSETQ in the germline V gene. The CDR3 is 14 amino acids. CDR3: CASSLGTEGETQYF. CDR3 DNA sequence: TGCGCCAGCAGCTTGGGGACCGAGGGAGAGACCCAGTACTTC. The full variable domain, rest sourced from reference TRBV5-1 and TRBJ2-5, is KAGVTQTPRYLIKTRGQQVTLSCSPISGHRSVSWYQQTPGQGLQFLFEYFSETQRNKGNFPGRFSGRQFSNSRSEMNVSTLELGDSALYLCASSLGTEGETQYFGPGTRLLVL.

The chain is built from TRBV7-6 and TRBJ2-1, with D tentatively TRBD1 (6 bases). Trimming stripped 4 bases from V and 2 bases from J, with 15 bases between. CDR1 is SGHVS and CDR2 is FNYEAQ in the germline V gene. The CDR3 covers 16 residues. The CDR3 nucleotides read TGTGCCAGCAGCTCGGACGGACAGCCTACCTACAATGAGCAGTTCTTC. This gives the protein CASSSDGQPTYNEQFF.

J is TRBJ2-5 and V is TRBV27; the match to TRBD2 covers 9 bases. The trim removed 5 bases at V and 5 bases at J, leaving 15 bases unmatched. There are 17 residues in the CDR3. CDR1 MNHEY and CDR2 SMNVEV come from the germline V gene (reference sequence). The CDR3 DNA reads as TGTGCCAGCAGTCCCCAACCGGGACTAGCCTTTCGGGAGACCCAGTACTTC. Amino acids: CASSPQPGLAFRETQYF.

This clone was seen once. The V and J genes are TRBV2 and TRBJ2-5, with no clear D. The CDR3 is made up of 13 amino acids. Per the germline V gene, CDR1 is SNHLY and CDR2 is FYNNEI. Trimming pared 5 bases from V and 2 bases from J, leaving 9 bases between. The CDR3 protein is CASSRAYQETQYF. CDR3 nucleotides: TGTGCCAGCAGTCGAGCATATCAAGAGACCCAGTACTTC. Together with reference TRBV2 and TRBJ2-5, the CDR3 gives the full variable domain: EPEVTQTPSHQVTQMGQEVILRCVPISNHLYFYWYRQILGQKVEFLVSFYNNEISEKSEIFDDQFSVERPDGSNFTLKIRSTKLEDSAMYFCASSRAYQETQYFGPGTRLLVL.

V gene TRBV19 combines with J gene TRBJ1-2; D remains ambiguous. Trimming shortened V by 5 bases and J by 5 bases, and 12 bases separated the two germline ends. The CDR3 has 13 amino acids. Germline V lookup: CDR1 LNHDA, CDR2 SQIVND (reference sequence). CDR3 bases: TGTGCCAGTAGTTTAGGGCCTTCTTATGGCTACACCTTC. This sequence encodes CASSLGPSYGYTF.

This clone was counted a single time. J is TRBJ1-3 and V is TRBV5-4; D is uncertain. The germline CDR1 and CDR2 sequences are SGHNT and YYREEE (reference sequence). The CDR3 has 15 amino acids. Trimming took 4 bases from V and 0 from J, leaving 11 bases between them. CDR3 DNA: TGTGCCAGCAGCCGGGTTGGAGGCTCTGGAAACACCATATATTTT. It is translated as CASSRVGGSGNTIYF.